These 30 T cell receptor beta chains came from one sample sequenced in a study of CD4 T cells in relation to SARS-CoV-2 and coronaviruses. TCRdb's copy holds only in-frame clones and misses some; the assay was immunoSEQ multiplex PCR. The sample lists some 60,000 clones; 90% to 95% were seen once. Sequences were obtained from naive CD4+ T cells from PBMCs. Indicated subset: naive CD4+ T cells isolated by negative enrichment. All receptors derive from an adult with COVID-19.

The chain couples TRBV19 to TRBJ2-7; 7 nucleotides agree with TRBD1. The CDR3 runs 14 residues. With 5 bases clipped from V and 0 bases from J, the junction kept 4 bases outside the gene matches. Germline loops: CDR1 LNHDA, CDR2 SQIVND (reference sequence). The CDR3 DNA sequence: TGTGCCAGTAGTCAAAGGGACAGCTCCTACGAGCAGTACTTC. Its translation: CASSQRDSSYEQYF.

V gene TRBV27 combines with J gene TRBJ1-4; D remains unclear. Germline V gene lookup returns CDR1 MNHEY and CDR2 SMNVEV (reference sequence). This CDR3 is built from 13 residues. Trimming cost V 6 bases and J 5 bases, with 10 bases left between them. For the CDR3, the DNA is TGTGCCAGCAGGTCCTCCAGAAATGAAAAACTGTTTTTT. It codes for CASRSSRNEKLFF. The full variable domain, rest sourced from reference TRBV27 and TRBJ1-4, is EAQVTQNPRYLITVTGKKLTVTCSQNMNHEYMSWYRQDPGLGLRQIYYSMNVEVTDKGDVPEGYKVSRKEKRNFPLILESPSPNQTSLYFCASRSSRNEKLFFGSGTQLSVL.

The chain joins TRBV27 to TRBJ1-6, with 11 positions matching TRBD1. Germline lookup yields CDR1 MNHEY and CDR2 SMNVEV (reference sequence). J was trimmed by 7 bases and V by 5 bases; bases with no gene match: 4. The CDR3 totals 15 residues. The CDR3 loop is CASSPWDRGNSPLHF. CDR3 sequence (DNA): TGTGCCAGCAGTCCATGGGACAGGGGGAATTCACCCCTCCACTTT.

V and J are TRBV28 and TRBJ1-1; TRBD1 matches 8 bases. This CDR3 is built from 14 residues. V lost 6 bases to trimming and J lost 7 bases; unmatched junction nucleotides: 10. Germline V gene sequence: CDR1 MDHEN, CDR2 SYDVKM. The chain's CDR3 is CASSLAPGGGEAFF. The DNA of the CDR3 is TGTGCCAGCAGCTTAGCTCCAGGGGGCGGTGAAGCTTTCTTT.

The chain is built from TRBV2 and TRBJ1-1; tentative D call: TRBD1 (5 bases). The CDR3 length is 14 residues. The V end lost 6 bases, the J end lost 3 bases, and 14 bases lay between the germline ends. Looked up from germline, CDR1 is SNHLY and CDR2 is FYNNEI. In DNA form, the CDR3 reads TGTGCCAGCAGGGGGGTTTTTTTGGACACTGAAGCTTTCTTT. Protein: CASRGVFLDTEAFF.

This chain joins TRBV19 and TRBJ2-1, with 8 bases that match TRBD1. V was clipped by 11 bases and J by 10 bases; unmatched bases: 19. The CDR3 totals 15 residues. Germline loops: CDR1 LNHDA, CDR2 SQIVND (reference sequence). The CDR3 spells CAASIGQGAQVEQFF. CDR3 bases: TGTGCCGCCAGTATAGGGCAGGGGGCACAGGTGGAGCAGTTCTTC.

This clone showed up just once. The rearrangement uses TRBV18 and TRBJ2-7; 10 bases match TRBD2. After removal of 3 bases from V and 9 bases from J, the junction contained 11 bases not matched to a gene. CDR1 KGHSH and CDR2 LQKENI come from the germline V gene. This CDR3 region has 15 residues. The DNA of the CDR3 is TGTGCCAGCTCACCTTCTGGGCTAGCGGGAGTGGGGCAGTACTTC. Residues: CASSPSGLAGVGQYF.

This clone was observed a few times. A junction boundary mismatches the germline segment, possibly from a read error. The J gene is TRBJ1-1, the V gene TRBV2; tentatively, D is TRBD1 (6 bases). The CDR3 contains 10 residues. CDR1 is SNHLY, CDR2 FYNNEI, per germline. The CDR3 region is CASSETGHLF. CDR3 nucleotide sequence: TGTGCCAGCAGTGAAACGGGACATCTCTTT.

The chain links TRBV15 to TRBJ2-6; no definite D call. V lost 0 bases, J lost 5 bases, and 14 bases lay in between. This CDR3 is built from 17 residues. Germline V gene sequence: CDR1 LNHNV, CDR2 YYDKDF (reference sequence). The DNA for the CDR3 is TGTGCCACCAGCAGAGATCGCGTAGGTACTAGGGCCAACGTCCTGACTTTC. Translation: CATSRDRVGTRANVLTF.

The chain couples TRBV5-1 to TRBJ1-1, with 10 nucleotides matching TRBD1. Germline loops: CDR1 SGHRS, CDR2 YFSETQ. V dropped 4 bases and J dropped 3; count of bases not matched to a gene: 9. The CDR3 has 16 residues. In nucleotides, the CDR3 is TGCGCCAGCAGCCCTGGGACAGGGGATCGGGACACTGAAGCTTTCTTT. This gives the protein CASSPGTGDRDTEAFF.

This clone is a singleton in its sample. The chain joins TRBV5-4 to TRBJ2-1; D is unclear. This CDR3 spans 15 amino acids. Germline lookup yields CDR1 SGHNT and CDR2 YYREEE (reference sequence). V gave up 3 bases and J gave up 4 bases, with 14 bases separating them. The CDR3 nucleotides are TGTGCCAGCAGCTCTTCTTCGACTGGGTACAATGAGCAGTTCTTC. Encoded protein: CASSSSSTGYNEQFF.

The V and J genes are TRBV7-3 and TRBJ2-7; D is unresolved. Germline V gives CDR1 SGHTA, CDR2 FQGTGA. Trimming removed 0 bases at V and 5 bases at J, with 8 bases between. The CDR3 covers 13 residues. CDR3 in amino acids: CASSLTGNNEQYF. The CDR3 DNA is TGTGCCAGCAGCTTAACAGGGAACAACGAGCAGTACTTC.

J is TRBJ2-5 and V is TRBV5-8, with TRBD1 matching over 10 bases. The germline V gene has CDR1 SGHTS and CDR2 YDEGEE. The CDR3 runs 17 residues. V trimming: 3 bases; J trimming: 4 bases; junction bases outside the gene matches: 12. CDR3 sequence reads: CASSWGRRQGAGETQYF. The DNA for the CDR3 is TGTGCCAGCAGCTGGGGCCGCCGACAGGGGGCAGGAGAGACCCAGTACTTC.

J is TRBJ1-1 and V is TRBV9; the D is unclear. The CDR3 loop spans 14 amino acids. Germline-derived CDR1 and CDR2 are SGDLS and YYNGEE. Trimming left V 2 bases short and J 0 bases short, with 8 bases between. The CDR3 spells CASSVEPMNTEAFF. The CDR3 DNA reads as TGTGCCAGCAGCGTTGAGCCCATGAACACTGAAGCTTTCTTT.

The V and J genes are TRBV18 and TRBJ2-5, with a weak D call TRBD1 (6 bases). Trimming removed 4 bases from V and 7 bases from J, with 13 bases in between. In germline, CDR1 is KGHSH, CDR2 LQKENI. This CDR3 has 13 residues. In nucleotides, the CDR3 is TGTGCCAGCTCACAAACGGACAGCGGGACCCAGTACTTC. It encodes CASSQTDSGTQYF.

The chain carries TRBV5-4 and TRBJ2-5, with D unclear. Germline V lookup: CDR1 SGHNT, CDR2 YYREEE (reference sequence). The CDR3 runs 14 residues. Trimming shortened V by 1 base and J by 0 bases, and 7 bases separated the two germline ends. The chain's CDR3 is CASSLRINQETQYF. CDR3 bases: TGTGCCAGCAGCTTGAGAATTAACCAAGAGACCCAGTACTTC.

This clone appeared a few times. This chain joins TRBV5-4 and TRBJ1-6; no reliable D call. The CDR3 length is 12 residues. From germline, CDR1 is SGHNT and CDR2 YYREEE (reference sequence). V gave up 2 bases and J gave up 5 bases, with 2 bases separating them. CDR3 DNA: TGTGCCAGCAGCTTCAATAATTCACCCCTCCACTTT. It codes for CASSFNNSPLHF.

The CDR3 bases are TGCGCCAGCAGCCTCCCAGGGGGTAGCGGCTACGAGCAGTACTTC. Translated: CASSLPGGSGYEQYF. The J gene is TRBJ2-7, the V gene TRBV4-1; D possibly corresponds to TRBD1 (7 bases). Per the germline V gene, CDR1 is MGHRA and CDR2 is YSYEKL. Trimming removed 4 bases at V and 3 bases at J, with 16 bases between. The CDR3 totals 15 residues.

The rearrangement links TRBV4-1 to TRBJ2-3; 12 bases are shared with TRBD2. The V segment lost 2 bases and the J segment 2 bases; nucleotides outside the gene matches: 5. The germline V gene has CDR1 MGHRA and CDR2 YSYEKL. This CDR3 spans 17 amino acids. CDR3 sequence reads: CASSQPRTSGNTDTQYF. DNA of the CDR3: TGCGCCAGCAGCCAACCGCGGACTAGCGGGAACACAGATACGCAGTATTTT.

The chain is built from TRBV12-3 or TRBV12-4 and TRBJ2-6; D not certain. V lost 3 bases and J 3 bases, leaving 0 bases between the germline ends. CDR3 length equals 12 residues. In nucleotides, the CDR3 is TGTGCCAGCAGTTTTGGGGCCAACGTCCTGACTTTC. Its translation: CASSFGANVLTF.

The rearrangement links TRBV11-2 to TRBJ2-5, with unresolved D. Germline CDR1 is SGHAT and CDR2 is FQNNGV. The CDR3 loop spans 11 amino acids. The germline V and J ends were trimmed by 5 bases and 3 bases, with 4 bases remaining between them. The chain's CDR3 is CASSRKETQYF. CDR3 in DNA: TGTGCCAGCAGCCGGAAAGAGACCCAGTACTTC.

V and J are TRBV12-3 or TRBV12-4 and TRBJ1-2; D is ambiguous. The CDR3 runs to 12 residues. Trimming pared 3 bases from V and 2 bases from J, leaving 4 bases between. The CDR3 is CASSFDNYGYTF. Here the CDR3 DNA reads TGTGCCAGCAGTTTTGACAACTATGGCTACACCTTC.

J is TRBJ1-3 and V is TRBV3-1 (or the pseudogene TRBV3-2); D is unresolved. Trimming left V 0 bases short and J 3 bases short, with 6 bases between. The CDR3 length is 14 residues. Looked up from germline, CDR1 is LGHDT and CDR2 is YNNKEL (reference sequence). The CDR3 protein is CASSQEGFGNTIYF. The CDR3 region has the DNA TGTGCCAGCAGCCAAGAGGGATTTGGAAACACCATATATTTT.

The CDR3, as DNA: TGTGCCAGCAGTTACTCGGGCAGGGGCTATGGCTACACCTTC. This gives the protein CASSYSGRGYGYTF. This chain joins TRBV6-5 and TRBJ1-2; weak D call: TRBD1 (6 bases). Looked up from germline, CDR1 is MNHEY and CDR2 is SVGAGI. V was cut by 0 bases and J by 4 bases, with 9 bases left in between. The CDR3 has 14 amino acids.

V and J are TRBV9 and TRBJ1-6; perhaps TRBD1 as D (5 bases). The germline V gene has CDR1 SGDLS and CDR2 YYNGEE. The CDR3 loop spans 16 amino acids. Trimming left V 4 bases short and J 5 bases short, with 16 bases between. DNA for the CDR3: TGTGCCAGCAGCCTCTGGGGAGGGGTGGATAATTCACCCCTCCACTTT. It encodes CASSLWGGVDNSPLHF.

This clone was picked up one time. This chain uses TRBV23-1 with TRBJ1-3, with 8 bases that match TRBD1. TRBV23-1 belongs to the ORF category, with a function that is uncertain. V lost 0 bases, J lost 4 bases, and 23 bases stayed unmatched. The CDR3 contains 22 residues. The CDR3 DNA reads TGCGCCAGCAGTCAATCGAGACCCATATCCCGGGACAGGTACTCACTCGGAAACACCATATATTTT. Amino acid sequence: CASSQSRPISRDRYSLGNTIYF.

The chain is built from TRBV7-9 and TRBJ1-6, with 7 nucleotides matching TRBD1. Losses at the gene ends were 6 bases for V and 9 bases for J; bases not matched to a gene: 8. The CDR3 runs to 14 residues. Germline assignment: CDR1 SEHNR and CDR2 FQNEAQ (reference sequence). CDR3 region: CASRLGQESSPLHF. The CDR3, as DNA: TGTGCCAGCAGACTAGGACAGGAAAGTTCACCCCTCCACTTT.

This clone was recorded a few times. The genes are TRBV7-3 and TRBJ1-6; 7 nucleotides line up with TRBD1. Trimming cost V 5 bases and J 9 bases; bases outside gene matches: 7. Germline values: CDR1 SGHTA, CDR2 FQGTGA. The CDR3 is made up of 14 amino acids. CDR3 in amino acids: CASSTDRVGSPLHF. In nucleotides, the CDR3 is TGTGCCAGCAGCACAGACAGGGTCGGTTCACCCCTCCACTTT.

This sequence joins TRBV4-3 and TRBJ2-1, with D perhaps assigned TRBD1 or TRBD2 (5 bases each). The germline CDR1 and CDR2 sequences are LGHNA and YSLEER. The CDR3 length is 14 residues. Trimming removed 4 bases at V and 6 bases at J, with 13 bases between. The CDR3: CASSRQLEGNEQFF. Written as DNA, the CDR3 is TGCGCCAGCAGCCGACAGCTTGAGGGCAATGAGCAGTTCTTC.

The rearrangement links TRBV7-9 to TRBJ2-7, with 8 positions matching TRBD1. The CDR3 totals 15 residues. Trimming at V came to 0 bases and at J to 2 bases, leaving 3 bases not matched to a gene. CDR1 and CDR2 from the germline V gene are SEHNR and FQNEAQ (reference sequence). The CDR3 protein is CASSLADRVPYEQYF. The CDR3 coding sequence is TGTGCCAGCAGCTTAGCGGACAGGGTCCCCTACGAGCAGTACTTC.